This T cell receptor (beta chain) was identified in a study of blood T cell repertoires in COVID-19 (dated by TCRdb to about 2020). Context from the whole study: Samples covering the acute and convalescent phases of COVID-19 were provided by collaborators in the United States, Italy and Spain. The prospective study material was composed of cDNA or gDNA derived from T cells, B-cell-depleted T cells, or PBMCs. Deeply sampled blood TCRbeta repertoires from subjects exposed to, actively infected with, or recovered from COVID-19 were included in the dataset. The repertoires were made available in a free public database intended to serve as a resource for research on the immune response to SARS-CoV-2. The samples were drawn from the first 160 participants of the ongoing ImmuneRACE study and from more than 1,000 subjects provided by 6 global collaborators. The sample metadata nearly always contained a de-identified subject ID, COVID-19 status, age in years and sex. HLA class I and class II types, where available, came from metadata supplied by the sample provider rather than from assay-based typing.

This clone was counted a single time. It lacks a known antigen. Base qualities are not recorded, but no much larger clone differs from it by a single base. The immunoSEQ Assay, a bias-controlled multiplex PCR, was used to amplify TCRbeta CDR3 regions from genomic DNA. The published analysis was carried out like this. Nucleated cell counts per sample were estimated from amplification of reference gene primers within the assay. Sequence reads were collapsed and filtered to measure the absolute abundance of every unique TCRbeta CDR3 rearrangement. For each sample, productive Simpson clonality was calculated as the square root of Simpson's diversity index across productive rearrangements. TCRdb stores this immuneACCESS table with in-frame sequences only. Part of the clones is absent; in the studies checked, under half of the shortfall reflects unresolved V genes, and no reason is known for the rest. That table gives V, J and clone size, and the DNA gave D and trimming. The sample has roughly 200,000 clones on record, around 76% of them singletons. Together, the top ten hold roughly 8.8% of the sample.

Each collaborating institution followed its own protocols to collect whole blood in K2EDTA tubes. For TCRbeta analysis, collaborators shipped samples in one of three forms: frozen whole blood, isolated PBMCs, or DNA extracted from either of those sample types. Summary of the overall study and its limitations: The amount of clinical and demographic metadata varied by source and participant and was provided uncurated.

From the cysteine up to the phenylalanine, the CDR3 has a length of 19 residues. The retained sequence is limited to the CDR3, 57 bases, with the frame set at the first base. V ends up 0 bases short and J 4 bases short, with an unmatched junction base count of 15. CDR1 and CDR2 (SGDLS, YYNGEE) derive from the germline V gene. The clonotype was recovered from a woman aged 45-65 years with active or convalescent COVID-19. The sequenced sample was peripheral blood. The V and J segments used are TRBV9 and TRBJ2-1; 8 bases in between match TRBD2. The CDR3 region: CASSVEIGDGRAVYNEQFF. The sequenced DNA is TGTGCCAGCAGCGTAGAAATTGGGGACGGGAGGGCCGTTTACAATGAGCAGTTCTTC.